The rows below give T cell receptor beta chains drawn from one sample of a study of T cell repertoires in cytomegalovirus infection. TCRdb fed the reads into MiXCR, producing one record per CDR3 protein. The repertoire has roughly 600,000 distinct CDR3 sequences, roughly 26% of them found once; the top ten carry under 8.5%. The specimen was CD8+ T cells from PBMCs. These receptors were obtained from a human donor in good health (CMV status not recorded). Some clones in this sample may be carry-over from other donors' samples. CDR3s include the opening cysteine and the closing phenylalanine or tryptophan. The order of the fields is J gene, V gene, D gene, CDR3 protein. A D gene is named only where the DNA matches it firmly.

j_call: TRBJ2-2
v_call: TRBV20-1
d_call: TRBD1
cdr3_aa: CSALDRGTTGELFF

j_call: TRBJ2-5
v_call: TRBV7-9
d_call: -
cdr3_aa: CAILLEPSETQYF

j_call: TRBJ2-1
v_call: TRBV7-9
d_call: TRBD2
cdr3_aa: CASSSTSSEQFF

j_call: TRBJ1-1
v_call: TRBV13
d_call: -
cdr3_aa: CASLPYEKNTEAFF

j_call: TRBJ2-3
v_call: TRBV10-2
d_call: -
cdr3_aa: CASEGNGGPDTQYF

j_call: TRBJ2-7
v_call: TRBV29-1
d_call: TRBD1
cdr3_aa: CSVEDGTGGEYEQYF

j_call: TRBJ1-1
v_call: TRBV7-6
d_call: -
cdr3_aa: CASSLGLGAEAFF

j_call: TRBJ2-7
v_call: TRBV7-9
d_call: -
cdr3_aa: CASSFSQGTDYEQYF

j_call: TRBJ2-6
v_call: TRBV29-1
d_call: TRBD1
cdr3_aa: CSVEVWAVGTGLGGANVLTF

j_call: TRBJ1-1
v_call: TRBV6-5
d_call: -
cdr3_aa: CASSHPIGDMAFF

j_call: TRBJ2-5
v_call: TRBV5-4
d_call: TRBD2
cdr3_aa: CASSSLAGSNQETQYF

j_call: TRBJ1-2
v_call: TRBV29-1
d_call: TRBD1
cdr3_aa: CSVEDWTGLIYGYTF